One sample yielded the 23 T cell receptor beta chains listed below, sequenced in a study of blood T cell repertoires in COVID-19. This table comes from immunoSEQ multiplex PCR, and its TCRdb copy is limited to in-frame clones, with some not included. The sample shows 200,000 to 250,000 clones, approximately 80% of them seen only once. The sequenced sample was PBMCs or T cells enriched from blood (not recorded which). The receptors originated from a woman in her 40s with acute COVID-19.

At least ten counts were recorded for this clone. Other DNA sequences in this sample translate to the same CDR3. The gene calls are TRBV6-5 and TRBJ1-1; the match to TRBD1 covers 7 bases. V trimming: 9 bases; J trimming: 3 bases; junction bases outside the gene matches: 4. CDR1 and CDR2 from the germline V gene are MNHEY and SVGAGI. This CDR3 has 12 amino acids. In nucleotides, the CDR3 is TGTGCCAGTAACAGGGGCGACACTGAAGCTTTCTTT. Translation: CASNRGDTEAFF.

The chain is built from TRBV12-3 or TRBV12-4 and TRBJ2-4; weak D call: TRBD1 (6 bases). The V end was cut by 6 bases, the J end by 4 bases, with 10 bases between. There are 13 residues in the CDR3. CDR3 DNA sequence: TGTGCCAGCAGCGGACAGCCTAAAAACATTCAGTACTTC. Translation gives CASSGQPKNIQYF.

The chain is built from TRBV12-5 and TRBJ2-1; 9 nucleotides line up with TRBD1. Germline CDR1 is LGHNT and CDR2 is FRNRAP. The CDR3 contains 15 residues. After removal of 4 bases from V and 6 bases from J, the junction contained 7 bases not matched to a gene. In DNA, the CDR3 is TGTGCTAGTGGTTCCGTACAGGGGGCGGCCAATGAGCAGTTCTTC. Amino acid sequence: CASGSVQGAANEQFF.

A few counts support this clone. The J gene is TRBJ2-2, the V gene TRBV28; TRBD2 matches at 12 bases. The CDR3 spans 16 residues. V shed 7 bases, J shed 5 bases, and the junction held 8 bases outside the gene matches. The V gene's germline CDR1 is MDHEN and CDR2 SYDVKM. This CDR3 is CASTLLAGGGTGELFF. The CDR3 DNA reads as TGTGCCAGCACCCTACTAGCGGGAGGCGGGACCGGGGAGCTGTTTTTT.

The sample holds one count of this clone. The CDR3 spells CASSLAGTASGKRQYF. The CDR3 region has the DNA TGCGCCAGCAGCTTGGCGGGGACAGCGTCTGGTAAGCGCCAGTACTTC. The chain uses TRBV5-1 and TRBJ2-5; 7 bases are shared with TRBD1. The CDR3 loop spans 16 amino acids. J gave up 10 bases and V 0 bases, and 15 bases lay outside the gene matches. Germline lookup yields CDR1 SGHRS and CDR2 YFSETQ.

This clone was seen only a few times. The rearrangement uses TRBV5-1 and TRBJ2-2; 14 nucleotides line up with TRBD2. The CDR3 totals 18 residues. V lost 4 bases, J lost 5 bases, and 10 bases stayed unmatched. Per germline, CDR1 SGHRS and CDR2 YFSETQ. The CDR3 coding sequence is TGCGCCAGCAGCCCAGGGACTAGCGGGGGCCCGAGGACCGGGGAGCTGTTTTTT. Its translation: CASSPGTSGGPRTGELFF. The entire variable domain, with the rest obtained from reference TRBV5-1 and TRBJ2-2, is as follows: KAGVTQTPRYLIKTRGQQVTLSCSPISGHRSVSWYQQTPGQGLQFLFEYFSETQRNKGNFPGRFSGRQFSNSRSEMNVSTLELGDSALYLCASSPGTSGGPRTGELFFGEGSRLTVL.

The chain has TRBV5-5 and TRBJ1-2, with no clear D. Trimming cost V 0 bases and J 4 bases, with 10 bases left between them. CDR3 length: 14 residues. Germline loops: CDR1 SGHKS, CDR2 YYEKEE (reference sequence). The chain's CDR3 is CASSLGPGPYGYTF. The DNA of the CDR3 is TGTGCCAGCAGCTTGGGGCCAGGTCCCTATGGCTACACCTTC.

In regard to this clone: Additional DNA sequences in this sample encode the identical CDR3. V usage is TRBV4-3 and J usage is TRBJ2-1, with 11 bases fitting TRBD2. The CDR3 has 16 amino acids. The trim removed 0 bases at V and 3 bases at J, leaving 1 base unmatched. The germline CDR1 and CDR2 sequences are LGHNA and YSLEER. The CDR3 protein is CASSQDGTSGYNEQFF. The DNA for the CDR3 is TGCGCCAGCAGCCAAGATGGGACTAGCGGCTACAATGAGCAGTTCTTC.

The V gene is TRBV29-1, the J gene TRBJ2-5; 7 positions agree with TRBD2. Germline V lookup: CDR1 SQVTM, CDR2 ANQGSEA. Trimming removed 7 bases from V and 2 bases from J; junction bases left unmatched: 13. The CDR3 sequence is 15 residues long. Here the CDR3 DNA reads TGCAGCGCCCCTGGGCGGCGGGGGAATCAAGAGACCCAGTACTTC. Translating it yields CSAPGRRGNQETQYF. Full variable domain (outside the CDR3, taken from reference TRBV29-1 and TRBJ2-5): SAVISQKPSRDICQRGTSLTIQCQVDSQVTMMFWYRQQPGQSLTLIATANQGSEATYESGFVIDKFPISRPNLTFSTLTVSNMSPEDSSIYLCSAPGRRGNQETQYFGPGTRLLVL.

The chain has TRBV6-5 and TRBJ1-1; perhaps TRBD1 as D (6 bases). There are 15 residues in the CDR3. CDR1 is MNHEY, CDR2 SVGAGI, per germline. Between the trimmed V and J ends, which lost 6 bases and 1 base, there was a span of 15 bases. The chain's CDR3 is CASRPTGVGNTEAFF. DNA of the CDR3: TGTGCCAGCAGGCCGACAGGCGTTGGGAACACTGAAGCTTTCTTT.

This clone was seen ten or more times. The chain carries TRBV4-2 and TRBJ1-1; possible D gene TRBD1, 5 bases. This CDR3 region has 15 residues. Germline CDR1 reads LGHNA; CDR2 reads YNFKEQ. V lost 0 bases, J lost 4 bases, and 12 bases lay in between. In DNA form, the CDR3 reads TGTGCCAGCAGCCAAGATAAGGGGTCCCGCACTGAAGCTTTCTTT. It specifies CASSQDKGSRTEAFF.

The chain employs TRBV6-5 and TRBJ2-5, with 7 nucleotides matching TRBD1. Germline loops: CDR1 MNHEY, CDR2 SVGAGI. The CDR3 has 13 residues. The ends lost 8 bases at V and 6 bases at J; junction bases unmatched: 9. CDR3 in DNA: TGTGCCAGCGAACAGGGGTTGACACAGACCCAGTACTTC. Its translation: CASEQGLTQTQYF.

This chain connects TRBV4-1 to TRBJ2-3, with D maybe TRBD1 (7 bases). The CDR3 is 16 residues long. Trimming removed 3 bases from V and 2 bases from J, with 15 bases in between. CDR1 MGHRA and CDR2 YSYEKL come from the germline V gene. CDR3 DNA: TGCGCCAGCAGCCAGGGGACAGCGGGTTTCACAGATACGCAGTATTTT. Translation: CASSQGTAGFTDTQYF.

CDR3 nucleotide sequence: TGTGCCAGCAGCCTCAGGACTAGCGGCTACGAGCAGTACTTC. This encodes CASSLRTSGYEQYF. V and J are TRBV27 and TRBJ2-7; 10 bases are shared with TRBD2. Trimming cost V 6 bases and J 3 bases; bases outside gene matches: 5. There are 14 residues in the CDR3. In germline, CDR1 is MNHEY, CDR2 SMNVEV (reference sequence).

This chain links TRBV9 with TRBJ2-1; 7 bases align to TRBD1. Trimming cost V 10 bases and J 4 bases; bases outside gene matches: 2. This CDR3 spans 11 amino acids. Looked up from germline, CDR1 is SGDLS and CDR2 is YYNGEE. The CDR3 DNA follows: TGTGCCTCACAGGGGTACAATGAGCAGTTCTTC. It specifies CASQGYNEQFF. The full variable domain, in which reference TRBV9 and TRBJ2-1 provide the parts outside the CDR3, is DSGVTQTPKHLITATGQRVTLRCSPRSGDLSVYWYQQSLDQGLQFLIQYYNGEERAKGNILERFSAQQFPDLHSELNLSSLELGDSALYFCASQGYNEQFFGPGTRLTVL.

The genes are TRBV28 and TRBJ2-1, with 8 bases fitting TRBD2. After removal of 6 bases from V and 5 bases from J, the junction contained 12 bases not matched to a gene. The germline CDR1 and CDR2 sequences are MDHEN and SYDVKM. The CDR3 has 16 amino acids. CDR3 region: CASRGLSGSPNNEQFF. The CDR3 DNA reads as TGTGCCAGCAGGGGACTCAGCGGGAGCCCCAACAATGAGCAGTTCTTC.

The genes are TRBV11-2 and TRBJ2-7, with 8 nucleotides matching TRBD1. With V trimmed by 4 bases and J by 4 bases, 3 bases remained unmatched. This CDR3 contains 13 residues. Germline V lookup: CDR1 SGHAT, CDR2 FQNNGV. CDR3 bases: TGTGCCAGCAGCTCCACAGGGGGGTACGAGCAGTACTTC. Protein product: CASSSTGGYEQYF.

This chain links TRBV14 with TRBJ2-7; 8 bases match TRBD1. In germline, CDR1 is SGHDN, CDR2 FVKESK. V was clipped by 6 bases and J by 3 bases; unmatched bases: 10. The CDR3 has 15 residues. CDR3 DNA: TGTGCCAGCAGAAAGACAGGGGAGGCGAACTACGAGCAGTACTTC. This codes for CASRKTGEANYEQYF.

This chain connects TRBV27 to TRBJ2-3, with D hard to call. This CDR3 has 13 amino acids. Germline lookup yields CDR1 MNHEY and CDR2 SMNVEV (reference sequence). V shed 6 bases and J shed 6 bases, with 13 bases lying between them. CDR3 in amino acids: CASRPLGGDTQYF. The CDR3 coding sequence is TGTGCCAGCAGACCTCTAGGTGGTGATACGCAGTATTTT.

The chain carries TRBV2 and TRBJ2-1; 9 positions agree with TRBD1. CDR1 is SNHLY, CDR2 FYNNEI, per germline. V was clipped by 6 bases and J by 9 bases; unmatched bases: 15. This CDR3 region has 16 residues. DNA for the CDR3: TGTGCCAGCAGCTTTTCATCTGGACAGGGGTCGGCTGAGCAGTTCTTC. Its protein is CASSFSSGQGSAEQFF.

The J gene is TRBJ1-1, the V gene TRBV3-1 (or the pseudogene TRBV3-2); D ambiguous. The CDR3 runs to 13 residues. Germline loops: CDR1 LGHDT, CDR2 YNNKEL (reference sequence). The germline V and J ends were trimmed by 6 bases and 5 bases, with 13 bases remaining between them. The DNA for the CDR3 is TGTGCCAGCAGTCGTCGCGGAGGGACTGAAGCTTTCTTT. Amino acid sequence: CASSRRGGTEAFF.

The chain combines TRBV28 with TRBJ1-5; 8 bases align to TRBD1. The CDR3 spans 14 residues. Germline V gives CDR1 MDHEN, CDR2 SYDVKM. V dropped 3 bases and J dropped 7; count of bases not matched to a gene: 5. The CDR3 DNA reads TGTGCCAGCAGTTTCCACAGGGGGGAACAGCCCCAGCATTTT. The encoded protein is CASSFHRGEQPQHF.

This sequence joins TRBV7-9 and TRBJ2-6; D may be TRBD2 (5 bases). CDR1 and CDR2 from the germline V gene are SEHNR and FQNEAQ (reference sequence). V was trimmed by 5 bases and J by 4 bases, leaving 15 bases between them. This CDR3 has 16 amino acids. CDR3 DNA sequence: TGTGCCAGCAGCCCGAGGGTGGACTTAGGGGCCAACGTCCTGACTTTC. Its translation is CASSPRVDLGANVLTF.